This passage covers 13 T cell receptor beta chains from one sample sequenced in a study of T cells after yellow fever vaccination. TCRdb passed the 5' RACE reads through MiXCR, listing each CDR3 protein once. The sample yields approximately 330,000 distinct CDR3 sequences, around 13% seen once. The source material was CD4+ T cells sorted from PBMCs, sampled 15 days after the yellow fever booster vaccination. The source is a man in his late teens or twenties who received the YFV17D yellow fever vaccine.

The chain uses TRBV11-2 and TRBJ1-1; 7 positions match TRBD1. The CDR3 sequence is 16 residues long. J gave up 4 bases and V 5 bases, and 13 bases lay outside the gene matches. Germline V CDR1 and CDR2: SGHAT, FQNNGV. The CDR3 sequence is CASSQGGVGAFTEAFF. In DNA, the CDR3 is TGTGCCAGCAGCCAGGGGGGGGTAGGGGCCTTCACTGAAGCTTTCTTT.

In its sample, this clonotype was seen a few times. The chain joins TRBV9 to TRBJ2-1, with 10 bases matching TRBD1. Germline CDR1 and CDR2: SGDLS and YYNGEE. This CDR3 region has 16 residues. With V trimmed by 2 bases and J by 6 bases, 8 bases remained unmatched. CDR3 coding DNA: TGTGCCAGCAGCGTTAATATCCGGGACAGGGGCAATGAGCAGTTCTTC. Its protein product is CASSVNIRDRGNEQFF.

V gene TRBV7-9 combines with J gene TRBJ2-5; D gene unclear. V shed 1 base and J shed 7 bases, with 19 bases lying between them. The CDR3 totals 16 residues. The germline gives CDR1 SEHNR, CDR2 FQNEAQ (reference sequence). This CDR3 is CASSLESGWTGGTQYF. The DNA for the CDR3 is TGTGCCAGCAGCTTAGAATCTGGGTGGACGGGCGGGACCCAGTACTTC. Full variable domain (rest looked up from reference TRBV7-9 and TRBJ2-5): DTGVSQNPRHKITKRGQNVTFRCDPISEHNRLYWYRQTLGQGPEFLTYFQNEAQLEKSRLLSDRFSAERPKGSFSTLEIQRTEQGDSAMYLCASSLESGWTGGTQYFGPGTRLLVL.

The table lists this clonotype with a few counts. This chain joins TRBV20-1 and TRBJ2-7; 14 bases are shared with TRBD2. This CDR3 region has 14 residues. Unmatched junction bases numbered 7, after V lost 6 bases and J lost 6 bases. CDR1 is DFQATT and CDR2 is SNEGSKA in the germline V gene (reference sequence). The CDR3 nucleotides are TGCAGTGCCCAGACTAGCGGGGGGGCAGGCGAGCAGTACTTC. This sequence encodes CSAQTSGGAGEQYF.

This clonotype appeared a few times. The chain joins TRBV11-2 to TRBJ1-3; D not resolved. V shed 4 bases and J shed 9 bases, with 10 bases lying between them. CDR1 is SGHAT, CDR2 FQNNGV, per germline. The CDR3 is 12 amino acids. This CDR3 is CASSSPRRTIYF. For the CDR3, the DNA is TGTGCCAGCAGCTCCCCCCGACGCACCATATATTTT.

The rearrangement links TRBV19 to TRBJ2-6; perhaps TRBD1 as D (5 bases). V gave up 8 bases and J gave up 2 bases, with 13 bases separating them. CDR3 length equals 15 residues. Germline values: CDR1 LNHDA, CDR2 SQIVND (reference sequence). CDR3 DNA sequence: TGTGCCAGTTCGACAGCATCCCCTGGGGCCAACGTCCTGACTTTC. It specifies CASSTASPGANVLTF.

In its sample, this clonotype was seen a few times. CDR3 DNA: TGTGCCAGCAGGCCCAGCGTACAGGGGAGACTACAGTATTTT. As protein: CASRPSVQGRLQYF. This rearrangement joins TRBV6-2 or TRBV6-3 to TRBJ2-3; 7 positions match TRBD1. V lost 6 bases, J lost 12 bases, and 15 bases stayed unmatched. This CDR3 is 14 amino acids long. Germline lookup yields CDR1 MNHEY and CDR2 SVGEGT.

This clonotype was found a few times. The chain uses TRBV7-6 and TRBJ2-2, with D possibly TRBD1 on 6 matching bases. Trimming took off 1 base at V and 7 bases at J, with 13 bases between the two ends. The CDR3 is 15 amino acids. The germline V gene has CDR1 SGHVS and CDR2 FNYEAQ. This CDR3 is CASSLGSGAYGELFF. CDR3 sequence (DNA): TGTGCCAGCAGCTTAGGTTCAGGGGCTTACGGGGAGCTGTTTTTT. The whole variable domain, filled in from reference TRBV7-6 and TRBJ2-2, reads GAGVSQSPRYKVTKRGQDVALRCDPISGHVSLYWYRQALGQGPEFLTYFNYEAQQDKSGLPNDRFSAERPEGSISTLTIQRTEQRDSAMYRCASSLGSGAYGELFFGEGSRLTVL.

CDR3 DNA: TGTGCCAGCAGCTGGACCGGGGAGCTGTTTTTT. Translating it yields CASSWTGELFF. The chain is built from TRBV6-6 and TRBJ2-2; D unresolved. V was pared by 6 bases and J by 5 bases, with 4 bases between. Germline CDR1 MNHNY, CDR2 SVGAGI (reference sequence). CDR3 length: 11 amino acids.

The chain combines TRBV30 with TRBJ1-1; D is unclear. This CDR3 contains 13 residues. Per germline, CDR1 GTSNPN and CDR2 SVGIG (reference sequence). The V end was cut by 3 bases, the J end by 1 base, with 9 bases between. CDR3 protein: CAWRGSGNTEAFF. DNA for the CDR3: TGTGCCTGGAGAGGTTCGGGGAACACTGAAGCTTTCTTT.

The sample holds a few counts of this clonotype. The chain employs TRBV12-3 or TRBV12-4 and TRBJ1-5; maybe TRBD1 (5 bases). This CDR3 is 14 amino acids long. Trimming cost V 5 bases and J 9 bases, with 17 bases left between them. CDR3 region: CASSVDSRGAPQHF. DNA of the CDR3: TGTGCCAGCAGTGTAGACAGCCGGGGTGCGCCCCAGCATTTT.

There are many counts of this clonotype. J is TRBJ2-3 and V is TRBV6-2 or TRBV6-3, with unresolved D. The CDR3 sequence is 12 residues long. Germline lookup yields CDR1 MNHEY and CDR2 SVGEGT. Trimming removed 7 bases at V and 2 bases at J, with 7 bases between. The CDR3 DNA follows: TGTGCCAGCACACACACCACAGATACGCAGTATTTT. It encodes CASTHTTDTQYF.

The chain is built from TRBV6-2 or TRBV6-3 and TRBJ1-1; no reliable D call. The CDR3 sequence is 13 residues long. Deletions cut 7 bases from V and 5 bases from J, with 14 bases between. The germline V gene has CDR1 MNHEY and CDR2 SVGEGT. CDR3 amino acids: CASNHLLGTEAFF. As DNA, the CDR3 is TGTGCCAGCAACCACCTTTTAGGGACTGAAGCTTTCTTT.